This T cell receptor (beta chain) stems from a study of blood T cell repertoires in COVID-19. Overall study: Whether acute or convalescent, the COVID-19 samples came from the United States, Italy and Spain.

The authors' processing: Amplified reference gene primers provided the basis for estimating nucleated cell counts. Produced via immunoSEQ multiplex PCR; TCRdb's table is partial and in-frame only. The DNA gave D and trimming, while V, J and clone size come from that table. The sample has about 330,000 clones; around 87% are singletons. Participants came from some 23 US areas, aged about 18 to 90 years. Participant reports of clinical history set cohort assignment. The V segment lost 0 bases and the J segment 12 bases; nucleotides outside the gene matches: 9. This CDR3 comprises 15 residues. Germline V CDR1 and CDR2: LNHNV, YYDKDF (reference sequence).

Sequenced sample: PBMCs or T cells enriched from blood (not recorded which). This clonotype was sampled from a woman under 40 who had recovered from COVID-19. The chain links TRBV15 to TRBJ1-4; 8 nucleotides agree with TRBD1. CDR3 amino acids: CATSRDGQGARELFF. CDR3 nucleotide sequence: TGTGCCACCAGCAGAGATGGGCAGGGGGCTCGGGAACTGTTTTTT.